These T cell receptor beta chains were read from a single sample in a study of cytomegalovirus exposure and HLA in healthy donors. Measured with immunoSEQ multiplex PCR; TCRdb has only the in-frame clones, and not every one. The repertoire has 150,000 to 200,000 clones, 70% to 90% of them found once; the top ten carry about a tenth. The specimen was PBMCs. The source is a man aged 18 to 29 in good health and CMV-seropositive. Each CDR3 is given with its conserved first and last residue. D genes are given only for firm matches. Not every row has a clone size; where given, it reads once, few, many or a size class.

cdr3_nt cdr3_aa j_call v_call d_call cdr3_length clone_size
TGTGCCAGCAACGACTACGGCGGCAATGAGCAGTTCTTC CASNDYGGNEQFF TRBJ2-1 TRBV27 . 13 .
TGCAGTGCTTCTTCTAAAGAGACCCAGTACTTC CSASSKETQYF TRBJ2-5 TRBV20-1 . 11 .
TGTGCCAGCAGCTCGGGGAGGGCCAAAAACATTCAGTACTTC CASSSGRAKNIQYF TRBJ2-4 TRBV7-9 . 14 .
TGTGCCAGCTCACCGGGTTCTGGCGGCAGGGGAGTTGGGGAGCTGTTTTTT CASSPGSGGRGVGELFF TRBJ2-2 TRBV18 . 17 .
TGTGCCAGCAGTGTGAACAGGGACTATGGCTACACCTTC CASSVNRDYGYTF TRBJ1-2 TRBV2 . 13 .
TGTGCCAGCAGCACTGAAGCTAGCGGGGGGGATACGCAGTATTTT CASSTEASGGDTQYF TRBJ2-3 TRBV7-3 TRBD2 15 .
TGTGCCAGCAGCTTGGAAAGGGGCACACTAGCCAAAAACATTCAGTACTTC CASSLERGTLAKNIQYF TRBJ2-4 TRBV5-8 . 17 .
TGCAGTGCTAGGGCCCCGCAGGGGCTGTTTTTT CSARAPQGLFF TRBJ2-2 TRBV20-1 . 11 .
TGTGCCATCAGTGGCGGGTTTAATGAAAAACTGTTTTTT CAISGGFNEKLFF TRBJ1-4 TRBV10-3 . 13 .
TGTGCCAGCAGCCCGAGTAGGGGCCCTTACGAGCAGTACTTC CASSPSRGPYEQYF TRBJ2-7 TRBV7-2 . 14 .
TGTGCCAGCAGTGTACAGGGGGTGAACACTGAAGCTTTCTTT CASSVQGVNTEAFF TRBJ1-1 TRBV2 TRBD1 14 few
TGTGCCAGCAGCCAGGACCGGGACTTCGCCTACGAGCAGTACTTC CASSQDRDFAYEQYF TRBJ2-7 TRBV4-2 . 15 .
TGTGCCTGGAGTTACCGACAGGGTCCCAATGAAAAACTGTTTTTT CAWSYRQGPNEKLFF TRBJ1-4 TRBV30 TRBD1 15 .
TGTGCCAGCAGCGTACGCGGGGGGGCCTCCTACAATGAGCAGTTCTTC CASSVRGGASYNEQFF TRBJ2-1 TRBV7-2 TRBD2 16 .
TGTGCCTGGAGTTGGGGGGCCGGGGAGCTGTTTTTT CAWSWGAGELFF TRBJ2-2 TRBV30 . 12 .
TGTGCCAGCTCGTCCGGGGGGGACGAAAACTCCTACGAGCAGTACTTC CASSSGGDENSYEQYF TRBJ2-7 TRBV27 TRBD2 16 .
TGTGCCAGCAGTGACAGGGCAGATACGCAGTATTTT CASSDRADTQYF TRBJ2-3 TRBV25-1 . 12 .
TGTGCCTGGGGACAGGCGGGGGGGCAACCCCAGCATTTT CAWGQAGGQPQHF TRBJ1-5 TRBV30 TRBD1 13 .
TGCGCCAGCAGCCACCGGACTAGCGGCAACAATGAGCAGTTCTTC CASSHRTSGNNEQFF TRBJ2-1 TRBV4-3 TRBD2 15 .
TGTGCTAGCAGCTTAGATATCCCCGGGGAGCTGTTTTTT CASSLDIPGELFF TRBJ2-2 TRBV7-7 . 13 .
TGTGCTAGTGGTTTAAGAAATAGCGGGGTCGGGCAAGAGACCCAGTACTTC CASGLRNSGVGQETQYF TRBJ2-5 TRBV12-5 TRBD2 17 .
TGTGCCAGCTCACCTGACAGGATAAGCAGCTCCTATAATTCACCCCTCCACTTT CASSPDRISSSYNSPLHF TRBJ1-6 TRBV18 . 18 .
TGTGCCAGCAGCTTGGCAGGACAGGGATGGAGCACTGAAGCTTTCTTT CASSLAGQGWSTEAFF TRBJ1-1 TRBV5-6 TRBD1 16 .
TGTGCCAGCCTCCGGGACAGGGGGGAGGATACGCAGTATTTT CASLRDRGEDTQYF TRBJ2-3 TRBV2 TRBD1 14 .
TGTGCCAGTAGACTGGGCTCCTATAATTCACCCCTCCACTTT CASRLGSYNSPLHF TRBJ1-6 TRBV30 . 14 .
TGCGCCAGCAGTGTGCACAGCTTCCACTATGGCTACACCTTC CASSVHSFHYGYTF TRBJ1-2 TRBV10-2 . 14 .
TGTGCCAGTAGTATCCGAGAGACCCAGTACTTC CASSIRETQYF TRBJ2-5 TRBV19 . 11 .
TGTGCCAGCAGCCCCCGGGACAGGGGGAAAATTGGCTACACCTTC CASSPRDRGKIGYTF TRBJ1-2 TRBV7-2 TRBD1 15 .
TGTGCCAGCAGCTTAGAAACCGGGGGGGCAGATACGCAGTATTTT CASSLETGGADTQYF TRBJ2-3 TRBV7-6 TRBD2 15 .
TGTGCCACCAGCAGAGCCTCCTTAGATAGCAATCAGCCCCAGCATTTT CATSRASLDSNQPQHF TRBJ1-5 TRBV15 . 16 .
TGTGCCAGCAGAGGCGTGGTCGGGGGGCCCAACGAGCAGTACTTC CASRGVVGGPNEQYF TRBJ2-7 TRBV27 . 15 .
TGTGCCAGCAGTGCCAGCCCTAGCGGACACAATGAGCAGTTCTTC CASSASPSGHNEQFF TRBJ2-1 TRBV6-5 TRBD2 15 .
TGTGCCAGCAGCTCCATACCCCCGGGACTAGGTACCGGGGAGCTGTTTTTT CASSSIPPGLGTGELFF TRBJ2-2 TRBV7-2 TRBD2 17 .
TGTGCCAGCAGCCGACAGGGGTCCGGGGAGCTGTTTTTT CASSRQGSGELFF TRBJ2-2 TRBV28 TRBD1 13 .
TGTGCCAGCTCACCGGGACTGTTAGAGACCCAGTACTTC CASSPGLLETQYF TRBJ2-5 TRBV18 . 13 .
TGTGCCAGCAGCTTGACTAGCGGAGCCTACAATGAGCAGTTCTTC CASSLTSGAYNEQFF TRBJ2-1 TRBV7-9 TRBD2 15 .
TGCGCCAGCAGCTCAACCGGGACAGGAAAAGCCTACGAGCAGTACTTC CASSSTGTGKAYEQYF TRBJ2-7 TRBV5-1 TRBD1 16 .
TGTGCCAGCAGTGAAGCGTCCGGGTCCGTCGCCGGGGAGCTGTTTTTT CASSEASGSVAGELFF TRBJ2-2 TRBV2 . 16 .
TGTGCCAGCAGAACTAGCGGGCCGGGGGGGGAGCTGTTTTTT CASRTSGPGGELFF TRBJ2-2 TRBV2 TRBD2 14 .
TGTGCTAGTGGTTTGCTCCTAGCGGGGGCCCGCTACAATGAGCAGTTCTTC CASGLLLAGARYNEQFF TRBJ2-1 TRBV12-5 TRBD2 17 .
TGTGCCAGCAGTTTATCTGCTCCATGGGGGGGCTACAATGAGCAGTTCTTC CASSLSAPWGGYNEQFF TRBJ2-1 TRBV27 TRBD2 17 .
TGTGCCAGCAGCTTGGGCGCGGGTGAAGAGACCCAGTACTTC CASSLGAGEETQYF TRBJ2-5 TRBV5-4 . 14 .
TGTGCCAGCAGCTTGACTTGGACAGGGAGGGGGGGCTACACCTTC CASSLTWTGRGGYTF TRBJ1-2 TRBV7-2 TRBD1 15 .
TGTGCCAGCAGCTTATCAGCGACCCGGTGGGAAAAACTGTTTTTT CASSLSATRWEKLFF TRBJ1-4 TRBV5-6 . 15 few
TGCGCCAGCGCGATACTAGTTCCACAAGAGACCCAGTACTTC CASAILVPQETQYF TRBJ2-5 TRBV5-1 . 14 .
TGCGCCAGCAGCCAACTAGGACAACAAGGAAACACCATATATTTT CASSQLGQQGNTIYF TRBJ1-3 TRBV4-3 . 15 .